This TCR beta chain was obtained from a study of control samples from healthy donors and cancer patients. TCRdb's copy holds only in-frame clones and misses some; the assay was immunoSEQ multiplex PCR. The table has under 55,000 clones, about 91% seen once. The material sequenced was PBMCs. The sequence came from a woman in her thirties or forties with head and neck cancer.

Here the CDR3 DNA reads TGTGCCAGCAGCTTATTGGCGGGGGCAGGGCTCATCCATGGCTACACCTTC. Protein: CASSLLAGAGLIHGYTF. The chain uses TRBV7-8 and TRBJ1-2; D perhaps matches TRBD1 (6 bases). Germline V gene lookup returns CDR1 SGHVS and CDR2 FQNEAQ. The V gene lost 2 bases and the J gene lost 6 bases, with 22 bases spanning the gap. This CDR3 has 17 residues. The full variable domain, in which reference TRBV7-8 and TRBJ1-2 provide the parts outside the CDR3, is GAGVSQSPRYKVAKRGQDVALRCDPISGHVSLFWYQQALGQGPEFLTYFQNEAQLDKSGLPSDRFFAERPEGSVSTLKIQRTQQEDSAVYLCASSLLAGAGLIHGYTFGSGTRLTVV.